These T cell receptor beta chains were read from a single sample in a study of cytomegalovirus exposure and HLA in healthy donors. Only in-frame clones appear in the TCRdb table, and some are missing; sequencing was by immunoSEQ multiplex PCR. The sample records about 130,000 clones, about 69% being singletons. The sequenced sample consisted of PBMCs. These receptors originate from a man aged 25 to 40 in good health and CMV-seronegative. The CDR3 runs from the conserved cysteine through the conserved F or W. D genes are given only for firm matches. Clone size appears in some rows only: once, few, many, or a class for an expanded clone.

TRBJ2-1,.,TRBV5-6,.,14,CASSLERAYNEQFF,TGTGCCAGCAGCTTGGAACGGGCCTACAATGAGCAGTTCTTC
TRBJ2-7,TRBD1,TRBV13,.,16,CASSANPGQGSYEQYF,TGTGCCAGCAGCGCAAATCCGGGACAGGGTAGCTACGAGCAGTACTTC
TRBJ1-5,TRBD1,TRBV4-1,.,16,CASSLRRGTGNQPQHF,TGCGCCAGCAGCCTCCGCCGCGGGACAGGCAATCAGCCCCAGCATTTT
TRBJ2-1,.,TRBV30,.,12,CAWRLQSNEQFF,TGTGCCTGGAGGCTGCAGTCGAATGAGCAGTTCTTC
TRBJ2-1,TRBD1,TRBV29-1,.,14,CSGTTGEVLNEQFF,TGCAGCGGAACGACAGGGGAGGTCCTCAATGAGCAGTTCTTC
TRBJ1-2,.,TRBV6-1,.,15,CASSASIGSGYGYTF,TGTGCCAGCAGTGCCTCAATCGGGTCGGGCTATGGCTACACCTTC
TRBJ1-2,.,TRBV5-4,.,16,CASSSTEMTANYGYTF,TGTGCCAGCAGCTCTACAGAAATGACCGCTAACTATGGCTACACCTTC
TRBJ1-1,.,TRBV5-1,.,14,CASSLDGGVTEAFF,TGCGCCAGCAGCTTGGACGGGGGTGTCACTGAAGCTTTCTTT
TRBJ2-3,.,TRBV6-5,.,12,CASGGSADTQYF,TGTGCCAGCGGGGGGTCCGCAGATACGCAGTATTTT
TRBJ1-1,.,TRBV28,.,16,CASSLASQGGDTEAFF,TGTGCCAGCAGTTTGGCATCTCAGGGAGGTGACACTGAAGCTTTCTTT
TRBJ2-5,TRBD1,TRBV28,.,17,CASSLYRGQMYQETQYF,TGTGCCAGCAGTTTATACCGGGGACAGATGTACCAAGAGACCCAGTACTTC
TRBJ1-2,.,TRBV28,.,13,CASCVDWVYGYTF,TGTGCCAGCTGTGTGGACTGGGTCTATGGCTACACCTTC
TRBJ1-1,TRBD1,TRBV9,few,15,CASSGPRGQLPVAFF,TGTGCCAGCAGCGGACCCAGGGGGCAACTCCCTGTAGCTTTCTTT
TRBJ2-7,.,TRBV10-3,.,15,CAISGRGIGLYEQYF,TGTGCCATCAGTGGACGGGGTATAGGTCTCTACGAGCAGTACTTC
TRBJ2-7,TRBD1,TRBV19,.,15,CASSPTTGQPYEQYF,TGTGCCAGTAGCCCAACCACGGGACAGCCCTACGAGCAGTACTTC
TRBJ1-2,.,TRBV28,.,13,CASSFGVSSGYTF,TGTGCCAGCAGTTTCGGGGTCAGTTCTGGCTACACCTTC
TRBJ2-7,.,TRBV28,.,14,CASRPGVSSYEQYF,TGTGCCAGCAGACCAGGGGTTAGCTCCTACGAGCAGTACTTC
TRBJ2-7,.,TRBV5-1,many,14,CASSPQSQAYEQYF,TGCGCCAGCAGCCCGCAATCCCAGGCCTACGAGCAGTACTTC
TRBJ1-1,TRBD1,TRBV5-3,.,14,CARSWGQGATEAFF,TGTGCCAGAAGCTGGGGACAGGGGGCGACTGAAGCTTTCTTT
TRBJ1-4,.,TRBV7-8,few,15,CASSFRADSLGKLFF,TGTGCCAGCAGCTTTAGGGCGGACTCCCTGGGAAAACTGTTTTTT
TRBJ2-5,TRBD2,TRBV19,few,17,CASSVGLAGGGQETQYF,TGTGCCAGTAGTGTCGGACTAGCGGGGGGAGGGCAAGAGACCCAGTACTTC
TRBJ1-1,.,TRBV28,.,13,CASSTGFYTEAFF,TGTGCCAGCAGTACAGGGTTTTACACTGAAGCTTTCTTT
TRBJ1-1,TRBD1,TRBV4-1,many,15,CASSQVGQGKFQAFF,TGCGCCAGCAGCCAGGTAGGACAGGGGAAGTTTCAAGCTTTCTTT
TRBJ2-7,TRBD1,TRBV27,.,15,CASRRDRGTSYEQYF,TGTGCCAGCAGAAGGGACAGGGGAACAAGTTACGAGCAGTACTTC
TRBJ2-7,.,TRBV27,few,12,CASSYTGFEQYF,TGTGCCAGCAGTTACACAGGGTTCGAGCAGTACTTC
TRBJ1-4,.,TRBV7-8,few,13,CASSLLADRKLFF,TGTGCCAGCAGCTTACTAGCCGACAGGAAACTGTTTTTT
TRBJ1-2,.,TRBV5-8,few,15,CASSQGDRGLGGYTF,TGTGCCAGCAGCCAAGGAGACAGAGGATTGGGGGGCTACACCTTC
TRBJ1-5,.,TRBV29-1,.,13,CSVEVGGGEPQHF,TGCAGCGTTGAAGTGGGTGGGGGCGAGCCCCAGCATTTT
TRBJ2-1,.,TRBV7-3,.,15,CASSSRDTGYNEQFF,TGTGCCAGCAGCTCCCGGGACACGGGATACAATGAGCAGTTCTTC
TRBJ2-5,.,TRBV5-1,.,16,CASSDIRGEIQETQYF,TGCGCCAGCAGCGATATCAGGGGCGAAATCCAAGAGACCCAGTACTTC
TRBJ2-2,TRBD2,TRBV30,.,16,CAWSEGAGGGGGELFF,TGTGCCTGGAGTGAAGGAGCGGGGGGAGGAGGCGGGGAGCTGTTTTTT
TRBJ2-1,TRBD1,TRBV4-2,.,16,CASSQSQTGGVYEQFF,TGTGCCAGCAGCCAATCACAGACAGGGGGTGTCTATGAGCAGTTCTTC
TRBJ2-7,.,TRBV11-3,few,13,CASSLRETYEQYF,TGTGCCAGCAGCTTAAGGGAGACCTACGAGCAGTACTTC
TRBJ1-1,TRBD1,TRBV4-2,.,15,CASSQEARGYTEAFF,TGTGCCAGCAGCCAAGAGGCCAGGGGGTACACTGAAGCTTTCTTT
TRBJ1-3,.,TRBV9,.,14,CASSVNRVGNTIYF,TGTGCCAGCAGCGTAAACCGAGTGGGAAACACCATATATTTT
TRBJ2-6,.,TRBV5-1,many,14,CASSSNSGANVLTF,TGCGCCAGCAGCTCAAACTCTGGGGCCAACGTCCTGACTTTC
TRBJ2-7,.,TRBV6-5,.,13,CASSYTQGYEQYF,TGTGCCAGCAGTTACACACAGGGCTACGAGCAGTACTTC
TRBJ1-1,.,TRBV2,.,14,CASKYSGLNTEAFF,TGTGCCAGCAAATACTCGGGGTTGAACACTGAAGCTTTCTTT
TRBJ2-7,TRBD2,TRBV29-1,.,13,CSASGDSSYEQYF,TGCAGCGCTAGCGGGGATAGCTCCTACGAGCAGTACTTC